This TCR beta chain originates from a study of shared clonotypes between healthy human individuals. Overall study findings and caveats: It was anticipated that sequencing depth would influence how many clonotypes donors shared.

As regards this clone: Its antigen is currently unknown.

Profiled with immunoSEQ multiplex PCR; TCRdb holds only in-frame clones, not every one. The table lists roughly 660,000 clones, around 91% of them singletons. The CDR3 spans 13 residues. Germline V gene data show CDR1 as SGDLS and CDR2 as YYNGEE. The ends were cut back, 0 bases at V and 6 bases at J, with 9 bases in the middle. This sequence was found in a man aged 18 to 29 in good health. Some clones in this sample may be carry-over from other donors' samples. Sample: memory CD8+ T cells from PBMCs. Subset meaning: CD45RO+ cells pooled with CCR7-negative TemRA cells. The chain is built from TRBV9 and TRBJ1-2, with D unclear. CDR3 residues: CASSVDGIDGYTF. In DNA form, the CDR3 reads TGTGCCAGCAGCGTAGACGGGATCGATGGCTACACCTTC.